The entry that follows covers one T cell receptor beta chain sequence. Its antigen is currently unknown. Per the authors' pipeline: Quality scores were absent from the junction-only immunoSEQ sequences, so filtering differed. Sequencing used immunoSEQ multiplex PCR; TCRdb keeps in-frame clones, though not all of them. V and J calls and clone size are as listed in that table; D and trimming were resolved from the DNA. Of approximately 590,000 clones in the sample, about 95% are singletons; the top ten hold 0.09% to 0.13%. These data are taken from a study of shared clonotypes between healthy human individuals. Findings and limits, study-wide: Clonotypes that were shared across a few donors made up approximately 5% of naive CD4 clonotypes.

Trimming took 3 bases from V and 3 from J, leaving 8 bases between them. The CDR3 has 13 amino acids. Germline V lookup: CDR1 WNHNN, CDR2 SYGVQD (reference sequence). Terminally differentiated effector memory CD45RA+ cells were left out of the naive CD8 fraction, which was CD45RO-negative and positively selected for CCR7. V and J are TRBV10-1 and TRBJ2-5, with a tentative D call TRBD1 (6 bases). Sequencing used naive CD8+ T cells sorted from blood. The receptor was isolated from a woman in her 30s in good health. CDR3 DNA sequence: TGCGCCAGCAGTGACCGGACAGAAGAGACCCAGTACTTC. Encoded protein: CASSDRTEETQYF.